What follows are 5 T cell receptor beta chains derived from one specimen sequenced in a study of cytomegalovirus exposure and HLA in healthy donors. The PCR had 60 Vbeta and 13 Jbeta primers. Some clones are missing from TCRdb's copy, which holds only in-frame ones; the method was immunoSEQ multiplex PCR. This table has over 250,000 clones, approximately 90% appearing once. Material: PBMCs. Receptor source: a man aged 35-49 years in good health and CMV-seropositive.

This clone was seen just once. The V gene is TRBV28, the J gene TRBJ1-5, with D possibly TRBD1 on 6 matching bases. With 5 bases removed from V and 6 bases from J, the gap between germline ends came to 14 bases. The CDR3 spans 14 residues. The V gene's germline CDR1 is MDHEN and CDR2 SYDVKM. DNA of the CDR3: TGTGCCAGCAGTCCCAGGGGAGAGGTTCAGCCCCAGCATTTT. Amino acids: CASSPRGEVQPQHF. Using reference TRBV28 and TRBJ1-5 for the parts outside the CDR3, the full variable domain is DVKVTQSSRYLVKRTGEKVFLECVQDMDHENMFWYRQDPGLGLRLIYFSYDVKMKEKGDIPEGYSVSREKKERFSLILESASTNQTSMYLCASSPRGEVQPQHFGDGTRLSIL.

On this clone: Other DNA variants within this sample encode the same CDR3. The CDR3 nucleotides are TGCGCCAGCAGCTTGCTAGCGGGAGGGCCAGATACGCAGTATTTT. This sequence encodes CASSLLAGGPDTQYF. The genes are TRBV5-1 and TRBJ2-3; 12 bases align to TRBD2. J lost 4 bases, V lost 1 base, and 1 base had no gene match. The germline gives CDR1 SGHRS, CDR2 YFSETQ. CDR3 length: 15 residues.

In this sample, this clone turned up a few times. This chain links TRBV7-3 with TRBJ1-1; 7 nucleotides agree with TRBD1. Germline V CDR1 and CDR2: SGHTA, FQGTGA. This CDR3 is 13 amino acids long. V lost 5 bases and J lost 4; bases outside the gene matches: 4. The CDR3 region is CASSRQGGTEAFF. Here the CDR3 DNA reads TGTGCCAGCAGCCGACAGGGTGGCACTGAAGCTTTCTTT.

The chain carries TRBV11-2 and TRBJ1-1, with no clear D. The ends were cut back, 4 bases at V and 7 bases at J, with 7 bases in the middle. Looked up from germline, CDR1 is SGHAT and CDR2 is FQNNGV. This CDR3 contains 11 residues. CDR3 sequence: CASSYPVEAFF. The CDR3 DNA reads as TGTGCCAGCAGCTACCCGGTTGAAGCTTTCTTT.

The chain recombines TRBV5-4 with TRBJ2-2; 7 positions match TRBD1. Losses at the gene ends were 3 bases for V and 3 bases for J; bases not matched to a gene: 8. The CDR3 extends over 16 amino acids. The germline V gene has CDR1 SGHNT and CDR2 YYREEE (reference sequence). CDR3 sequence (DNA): TGTGCCAGCAGCTACAGGGGATTGGTGTACACCGGGGAGCTGTTTTTT. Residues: CASSYRGLVYTGELFF.